This TCR beta chain was recorded in a study of neurological immune-mediated disorders. Each CDR3 protein gets one entry after TCRdb re-called the 5' RACE reads with MiXCR. The table has about 66,000 distinct CDR3 sequences, around 3.9% seen once. V was clipped by 5 bases and J by 1 base, with 11 bases between them. Per germline, CDR1 DFQATT and CDR2 SNEGSKA (reference sequence). The CDR3 spans 13 residues. Unsorted libraries were derived from 2 million PBMCs stored at -80 C. This clonotype has ten or more counts. Its antigen is currently unknown. Study-wide points: TCR-beta repertoires seemed private in all groups, with no expanded CDR3 amino acid sequences shared.

Sequencing was carried out using PBMCs. This sequence originates from a man aged 30 to 39 with multiple sclerosis. The rearrangement joins TRBV20-1 to TRBJ1-1, with D perhaps TRBD1 (5 bases). The CDR3 DNA follows: TGCAGTGCTTCGGGACGGGCGAACACTGAAGCTTTCTTT. The encoded protein is CSASGRANTEAFF.